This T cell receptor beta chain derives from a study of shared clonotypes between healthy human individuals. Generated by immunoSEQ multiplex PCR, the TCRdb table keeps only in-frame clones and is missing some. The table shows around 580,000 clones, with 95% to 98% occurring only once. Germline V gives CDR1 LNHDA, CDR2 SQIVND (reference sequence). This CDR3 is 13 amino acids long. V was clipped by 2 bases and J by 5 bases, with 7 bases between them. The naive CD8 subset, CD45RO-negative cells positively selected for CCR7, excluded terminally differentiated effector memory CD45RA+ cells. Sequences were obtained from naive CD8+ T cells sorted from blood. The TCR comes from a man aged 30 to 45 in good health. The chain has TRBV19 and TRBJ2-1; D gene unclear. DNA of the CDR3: TGTGCCAGTAGTATAAGCCGGGACAATGAGCAGTTCTTC. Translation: CASSISRDNEQFF.